A single sample gave rise to the 19 T cell receptor beta chains below, sequenced in a study of blood T cell repertoires in COVID-19. The method was immunoSEQ multiplex PCR; TCRdb's version includes in-frame clones alone and lacks a portion of them. This sample has just under 90,000 clones, with 88% found just once. Sequencing was done on a sample of peripheral blood. The receptors derive from a man aged 60 to 75 with acute or convalescent COVID-19.

This clone was observed a handful of times. V gene TRBV25-1 combines with J gene TRBJ2-7; D unresolved. Trimming stripped 5 bases from V and 2 bases from J, with 13 bases between. The CDR3 consists of 14 residues. CDR1 and CDR2 from the germline V gene are MGHDK and SYGVNS. As DNA, the CDR3 is TGTGCCAGCAGTAAGACTCCCGTCCCCTACGAGCAGTACTTC. Protein: CASSKTPVPYEQYF.

J is TRBJ1-6 and V is TRBV7-8; perhaps TRBD1 as D (6 bases). Germline V gene lookup returns CDR1 SGHVS and CDR2 FQNEAQ. The CDR3 runs 15 residues. Deletions cut 1 base from V and 5 bases from J, with 9 bases between. CDR3 coding DNA: TGTGCCAGCAGCTTAGTGGGGGCGGATAATTCACCCCTCCACTTT. Its translation: CASSLVGADNSPLHF.

The rearrangement links TRBV19 to TRBJ2-2; weak D call: TRBD2 (6 bases). V was trimmed by 7 bases and J by 1 base, leaving 16 bases between them. CDR1 LNHDA and CDR2 SQIVND come from the germline V gene (reference sequence). The CDR3 sequence is 16 residues long. Written as DNA, the CDR3 is TGTGCCAGTAAACCCCTAGCGCCATTGAACACCGGGGAGCTGTTTTTT. Translating it yields CASKPLAPLNTGELFF.

CDR3 bases: TGTGCCAGCAGTTTAATCGGACAGTCCTACGAGCAGTACTTC. It is translated as CASSLIGQSYEQYF. The chain is built from TRBV27 and TRBJ2-7; tentatively, D is TRBD1 (6 bases). Trimming cost V 2 bases and J 1 base, with 9 bases left between them. The CDR3 sequence is 14 residues long. Germline CDR1 reads MNHEY; CDR2 reads SMNVEV (reference sequence).

The chain couples TRBV9 to TRBJ2-2; 10 bases line up with TRBD2. Germline V gene data show CDR1 as SGDLS and CDR2 as YYNGEE. This CDR3 is built from 16 residues. V gave up 2 bases and J gave up 2 bases; unmatched junction bases: 3. The CDR3 DNA reads as TGTGCCAGCAGCGTGTCTAGCGGGGGAAACACCGGGGAGCTGTTTTTT. Translated: CASSVSSGGNTGELFF.

The chain recombines TRBV5-4 with TRBJ2-1, with TRBD2 matching 8 bases. CDR3 length: 15 amino acids. Per the germline V gene, CDR1 is SGHNT and CDR2 is YYREEE (reference sequence). The J segment lost 4 bases and the V segment lost 4 bases, leaving 7 bases of the junction unmatched. CDR3 loop: CASSLGLADYNEQFF. The CDR3 nucleotides are TGTGCCAGCAGCCTTGGACTAGCTGATTACAATGAGCAGTTCTTC.

The rearrangement uses TRBV19 and TRBJ2-3, with 8 positions matching TRBD2. Germline trimming cut 4 bases from V and 3 bases from J; bases unmatched to any gene: 6. The germline V gene encodes CDR1 LNHDA and CDR2 SQIVND (reference sequence). CDR3 length: 15 amino acids. CDR3 coding DNA: TGTGCCAGTAGTAGTACTAGCGGTGGGACAGATACGCAGTATTTT. Protein product: CASSSTSGGTDTQYF.

In nucleotides, the CDR3 is TGCAGCGTTTGGGACAGGGATAGCAATCAGCCCCAGCATTTT. Translating gives CSVWDRDSNQPQHF. This chain uses TRBV29-1 with TRBJ1-5; 9 bases map to TRBD1. This CDR3 is 14 amino acids long. Germline trimming cut 5 bases from V and 0 bases from J; bases unmatched to any gene: 2. Looked up from germline, CDR1 is SQVTM and CDR2 is ANQGSEA.

The chain carries TRBV10-3 and TRBJ2-3; the match to TRBD2 covers 11 bases. CDR1 ENHRY and CDR2 SYGVKD come from the germline V gene. The CDR3 extends over 14 amino acids. The junction had 3 bases not matched to a gene; V was cut back by 4 bases and J by 6 bases. The CDR3, as DNA: TGTGCCATCAGTGGACTAGCGGGGAGGGATACGCAGTATTTT. Residues: CAISGLAGRDTQYF.

V usage is TRBV9 and J usage is TRBJ2-7; D remains ambiguous. Germline CDR1 SGDLS, CDR2 YYNGEE. This CDR3 spans 11 amino acids. The germline V and J ends were trimmed by 4 bases and 3 bases, with 5 bases remaining between them. The CDR3 sequence: CASSPGYEQYF. The CDR3 DNA is TGTGCCAGCAGCCCAGGCTACGAGCAGTACTTC.

The V call is TRBV19, the J call TRBJ1-2; 9 bases fit TRBD1. This CDR3 comprises 15 residues. Germline V CDR1 and CDR2: LNHDA, SQIVND (reference sequence). Germline trimming cut 5 bases from V and 3 bases from J; bases unmatched to any gene: 7. The CDR3 DNA sequence: TGTGCCAGTAGTGACCGACAGGGGGGAGACTATGGCTACACCTTC. Protein: CASSDRQGGDYGYTF.

The V gene is TRBV19, the J gene TRBJ1-2; perhaps TRBD1 as D (5 bases). Germline V gene data show CDR1 as LNHDA and CDR2 as SQIVND (reference sequence). Trimming took off 7 bases at V and 2 bases at J, with 11 bases between the two ends. CDR3 length: 13 amino acids. DNA of the CDR3: TGTGCCAGTACTAAGACAGAGAACTATGGCTACACCTTC. Residues: CASTKTENYGYTF. The full variable domain, rest sourced from reference TRBV19 and TRBJ1-2, is DGGITQSPKYLFRKEGQNVTLSCEQNLNHDAMYWYRQDPGQGLRLIYYSQIVNDFQKGDIAEGYSVSREKKESFPLTVTSAQKNPTAFYLCASTKTENYGYTFGSGTRLTVV.

This chain links TRBV27 with TRBJ1-2; D gene unclear. This CDR3 spans 13 amino acids. In germline, CDR1 is MNHEY, CDR2 SMNVEV (reference sequence). V lost 6 bases and J 2 bases, leaving 10 bases between the germline ends. The CDR3 spells CASRRAANYGYTF. DNA for the CDR3: TGTGCCAGCAGGAGGGCAGCGAACTATGGCTACACCTTC.

The V and J genes are TRBV28 and TRBJ1-2; 9 bases align to TRBD1. The J segment lost 6 bases and the V segment lost 7 bases, leaving 9 bases of the junction unmatched. CDR1 and CDR2 from the germline V gene are MDHEN and SYDVKM. The CDR3 is made up of 14 amino acids. The CDR3 reads CASTVEQGADGYTF. In DNA, the CDR3 is TGTGCCAGCACCGTCGAACAGGGGGCTGATGGCTACACCTTC.

The V call is TRBV6-1, the J call TRBJ2-3; 9 bases match TRBD2. The CDR3 spans 17 residues. The germline V gene has CDR1 MNHNS and CDR2 SASEGT. V shed 4 bases, J shed 1 base, and the junction held 9 bases outside the gene matches. DNA of the CDR3: TGTGCCAGCAGTGCAAGCCGACTAGCGGCAGGCACAGATACGCAGTATTTT. Protein sequence: CASSASRLAAGTDTQYF.

The V call is TRBV18, the J call TRBJ2-2; the D is unclear. The germline V gene encodes CDR1 KGHSH and CDR2 LQKENI. V was pared by 0 bases and J by 5 bases, with 13 bases between. The CDR3 runs to 16 residues. The CDR3 nucleotides read TGTGCCAGCTCACCACCGGCAGTCTCTCTGACCGGGGAGCTGTTTTTT. Amino acids: CASSPPAVSLTGELFF.

The rearrangement joins TRBV7-8 to TRBJ2-5; D is possibly TRBD1 (5 bases). V was trimmed by 5 bases and J by 1 base, leaving 11 bases between them. The CDR3 is made up of 14 amino acids. CDR1 and CDR2 (germline): SGHVS, FQNEAQ. The chain's CDR3 is CASSHSGLQETQYF. CDR3 coding DNA: TGTGCCAGCAGCCACTCAGGGCTCCAAGAGACCCAGTACTTC. Based on the CDR3 plus reference TRBV7-8 and TRBJ2-5, the full variable domain is GAGVSQSPRYKVAKRGQDVALRCDPISGHVSLFWYQQALGQGPEFLTYFQNEAQLDKSGLPSDRFFAERPEGSVSTLKIQRTQQEDSAVYLCASSHSGLQETQYFGPGTRLLVL.

CDR3 protein: CAISEEREGFEQFF. The CDR3 region has the DNA TGTGCCATCAGTGAAGAGCGGGAGGGCTTTGAGCAGTTCTTC. This chain connects TRBV10-3 to TRBJ2-1, with 10 bases lining up with TRBD2. The V segment lost 3 bases and the J segment 9 bases; nucleotides outside the gene matches: 5. Germline assignment: CDR1 ENHRY and CDR2 SYGVKD. CDR3 length: 14 residues.

CDR3 sequence reads: CASSERQGRTEAFF. Written as DNA, the CDR3 is TGTGCCAGCAGTGAACGCCAGGGCAGAACTGAAGCTTTCTTT. The V call is TRBV6-1, the J call TRBJ1-1; tentative D call: TRBD1 (5 bases). The CDR3 extends over 14 amino acids. Deletions cut 2 bases from V and 5 bases from J, with 12 bases between. Per the germline V gene, CDR1 is MNHNS and CDR2 is SASEGT.